A single sample gave rise to the 11 T cell receptor beta chains below, sequenced in a study of T cell changes during pregnancy in multiple sclerosis. This table comes from immunoSEQ multiplex PCR, and its TCRdb copy is limited to in-frame clones, with some not included. Found here are tens of thousands of clones, about 94% of them singletons; the top ten hold about 0.8%. Sequencing was performed on peripheral blood, taken in the third trimester of pregnancy. The receptors shown here come from a female donor with multiple sclerosis, enrolled in a pregnancy study.

This rearrangement joins TRBV19 to TRBJ2-2; 12 nucleotides agree with TRBD2. The CDR3 loop spans 18 amino acids. CDR1 is LNHDA, CDR2 SQIVND, per germline (reference sequence). V was pared by 0 bases and J by 0 bases, with 2 bases of the junction left unmatched. CDR3 nucleotides: TGTGCCAGTAGTATAGATCTAGCGGGAGGGCCGAACACCGGGGAGCTGTTTTTT. It translates to CASSIDLAGGPNTGELFF.

V usage is TRBV12-1 and J usage is TRBJ2-7; TRBD1, as called in the table, went unchecked against the DNA. TRBV12-1 is annotated as a pseudogene. This CDR3 is built from 14 residues. The CDR3 protein is CASSFGGPPNGQYF. DNA of the CDR3: TGTGCCAGCAGCTTTGGGGGCCCTCCCAACGGGCAGTACTTC.

This clone has just a few counts. This CDR3 reads CASSDGQGDYGYTF. The CDR3 DNA reads as TGTGCCAGCAGCGATGGACAGGGGGACTATGGCTACACCTTC. This chain connects TRBV5-6 to TRBJ1-2; TRBD1 aligns across 10 bases. V lost 4 bases and J lost 3; bases outside the gene matches: 3. CDR3 length: 14 amino acids. Germline V CDR1 and CDR2: SGHDT, YYEEEE.

The chain uses TRBV11-2 and TRBJ1-3, with TRBD1 as a possible D gene (5 bases). CDR3 size: 16 residues. V was cut by 6 bases and J by 0 bases, with 15 bases left in between. Per germline, CDR1 SGHAT and CDR2 FQNNGV. DNA for the CDR3: TGTGCCAGCAGGTCCCTGACAGCCCTCTCTGGAAACACCATATATTTT. Amino acid sequence: CASRSLTALSGNTIYF.

J is TRBJ2-1 and V is TRBV7-9; TRBD2 matches at 11 bases. The CDR3 is 15 residues long. Germline V gene sequence: CDR1 SEHNR, CDR2 FQNEAQ (reference sequence). Unmatched junction bases numbered 8, after V lost 5 bases and J lost 8 bases. The CDR3 here is CASSTTSGSFHEQFF. The DNA of the CDR3 is TGTGCCAGCAGCACCACTAGCGGGAGCTTCCATGAGCAGTTCTTC.

This chain connects TRBV4-3 to TRBJ2-3, with TRBD2 matching 11 bases. CDR1 is LGHNA, CDR2 YSLEER, per germline. Trimming at V came to 1 base and at J to 4 bases, leaving 7 bases not matched to a gene. The length of the CDR3 is 17 residues. CDR3 amino acids: CASSQGLAGLPADTQYF. The CDR3 DNA is TGCGCCAGCAGCCAAGGACTAGCGGGATTACCGGCAGATACGCAGTATTTT.

V gene TRBV4-1 combines with J gene TRBJ2-1; TRBD2 matches at 15 bases. The CDR3 covers 15 residues. In germline, CDR1 is MGHRA, CDR2 YSYEKL. V shed 4 bases and J 7 bases; nucleotides not matched to a gene: 2. CDR3 amino acids: CASSLGLAGGNEQFF. In nucleotides, the CDR3 is TGCGCCAGCAGCCTCGGACTAGCGGGAGGGAATGAGCAGTTCTTC.

This sequence joins TRBV11-2 and TRBJ2-7; 12 nucleotides match TRBD2. From germline, CDR1 is SGHAT and CDR2 FQNNGV. The CDR3 is 19 amino acids. J gave up 4 bases and V 5 bases, and 18 bases lay outside the gene matches. The CDR3 region has the DNA TGTGCCAGCAGCCGAGCAGCCGGACCTAGCGGGAGGGCCTTGTACGAGCAGTACTTC. It is translated as CASSRAAGPSGRALYEQYF.

The rearrangement uses TRBV27 and TRBJ1-2; tentative D call: TRBD1 (5 bases). There are 20 residues in the CDR3. Germline lookup yields CDR1 MNHEY and CDR2 SMNVEV (reference sequence). V lost 1 base and J 5 bases, leaving 29 bases between the germline ends. CDR3 in DNA: TGTGCCAGCAGTTTATTCGGGGGAATCGCCCGCGGCCATACCCGATATGGCTACACCTTC. This encodes CASSLFGGIARGHTRYGYTF.

CDR3 DNA: TGTGCCAGCAGTTTAACAGGGGGCGGCTACACCTTC. This codes for CASSLTGGGYTF. V usage is TRBV6-5 and J usage is TRBJ1-2, with 9 bases fitting TRBD1. The CDR3 is 12 amino acids. Germline loops: CDR1 MNHEY, CDR2 SVGAGI. Germline trimming cut 4 bases from V and 8 bases from J; bases unmatched to any gene: 2.

The chain is built from TRBV19 and TRBJ2-4, with 8 bases fitting TRBD1. Trimming at V came to 6 bases and at J to 2 bases, leaving 3 bases not matched to a gene. CDR1 LNHDA and CDR2 SQIVND come from the germline V gene (reference sequence). CDR3 length equals 14 residues. The CDR3 DNA sequence: TGTGCCAGTAGCAGGGGGCGATCCAAAAACATTCAGTACTTC. It is translated as CASSRGRSKNIQYF.